One sample yielded the 27 T cell receptor beta chains listed below, sequenced in a study of OX40 agonist ivuxolimab in advanced cancers. The table came from immunoSEQ multiplex PCR; TCRdb's copy has only in-frame clones and leaves some out. There are fewer than 100,000 clones in the sample; roughly four fifths occur only once, and 0.4% to 0.5% lies in the top ten. Sequenced material: CD4+ or CD8+ T cells sorted from blood, taken in a trial of the OX40 agonist ivuxolimab. These receptors all come from an adult with an advanced solid tumor such as melanoma, head and neck, liver or kidney cancer.

The J gene is TRBJ1-3, the V gene TRBV5-1, with D uncertain. The length of the CDR3 is 16 residues. Germline V CDR1 and CDR2: SGHRS, YFSETQ. The V gene lost 4 bases and the J gene lost 2 bases, with 16 bases spanning the gap. CDR3 nucleotides: TGCGCCAGCAGCAAAGGCCCCACCGACACTGGAAACACCATATATTTT. It specifies CASSKGPTDTGNTIYF.

This clone occurred a few times. CDR3 nucleotide sequence: TGTGCCAGCAGCCGGGACAGGGGTAATGAAAAACTGTTTTTT. Residues: CASSRDRGNEKLFF. The rearrangement uses TRBV11-2 and TRBJ1-4, with 10 bases lining up with TRBD1. The CDR3 is made up of 14 amino acids. V was pared by 5 bases and J by 4 bases, with 1 base of the junction left unmatched. Per the germline V gene, CDR1 is SGHAT and CDR2 is FQNNGV.

V gene TRBV2 combines with J gene TRBJ1-5, with D uncertain. The CDR3 loop spans 14 amino acids. Looked up from germline, CDR1 is SNHLY and CDR2 is FYNNEI. Trimming pared 4 bases from V and 0 bases from J, leaving 7 bases between. In nucleotides, the CDR3 is TGTGCCAGCAGTGGGGAAATTAGCAATCAGCCCCAGCATTTT. Translated: CASSGEISNQPQHF.

The chain is built from TRBV18 and TRBJ2-1; 13 nucleotides match TRBD2. Germline assignment: CDR1 KGHSH and CDR2 LQKENI. The CDR3 runs to 16 residues. J lost 7 bases, V lost 2 bases, and 5 bases had no gene match. The CDR3 DNA sequence: TGTGCCAGCTCACCAGTACTAGCGGGAGGGCCAAATGAGCAGTTCTTC. This encodes CASSPVLAGGPNEQFF.

The chain carries TRBV10-2 and TRBJ1-2; D unclear. Trimming left V 10 bases short and J 2 bases short, with 8 bases between. Germline CDR1 and CDR2: WSHSY and SAAADI. This CDR3 is 11 amino acids long. The CDR3 bases are TGCGCCATACATCGAAACTATGGCTACACCTTC. Translating it yields CAIHRNYGYTF.

This rearrangement joins TRBV2 to TRBJ2-3; D is unclear. The germline V gene encodes CDR1 SNHLY and CDR2 FYNNEI. V was trimmed by 4 bases and J by 2 bases, leaving 10 bases between them. CDR3 length equals 14 residues. The chain's CDR3 is CASSVTQLTDTQYF. In DNA form, the CDR3 reads TGTGCCAGCAGTGTGACCCAGCTCACAGATACGCAGTATTTT. Variable domain in full (rest from reference TRBV2 and TRBJ2-3): EPEVTQTPSHQVTQMGQEVILRCVPISNHLYFYWYRQILGQKVEFLVSFYNNEISEKSEIFDDQFSVERPDGSNFTLKIRSTKLEDSAMYFCASSVTQLTDTQYFGPGTRLTVL.

This chain uses TRBV7-6 with TRBJ1-5; no definite D call. The CDR3 has 13 amino acids. CDR1 and CDR2 (germline): SGHVS, FNYEAQ. With 8 bases removed from V and 4 bases from J, the gap between germline ends came to 12 bases. The CDR3 spells CASGTSINQPQHF. Here the CDR3 DNA reads TGTGCCAGCGGAACTTCCATTAATCAGCCCCAGCATTTT.

This chain joins TRBV6-6 and TRBJ2-7; the match to TRBD2 covers 8 bases. Germline loops: CDR1 MNHNY, CDR2 SVGAGI (reference sequence). The CDR3 has 15 amino acids. J was trimmed by 3 bases and V by 5 bases; bases with no gene match: 9. The CDR3 protein is CASSPGGGRYYEQYF. The CDR3 bases are TGTGCCAGCAGTCCGGGGGGCGGGAGGTACTACGAGCAGTACTTC.

The rearrangement uses TRBV6-1 and TRBJ2-5, with D perhaps matching TRBD1 or TRBD2 (5 bases each). The CDR3 contains 13 residues. Looked up from germline, CDR1 is MNHNS and CDR2 is SASEGT. V was cut by 3 bases and J by 6 bases, with 11 bases left in between. CDR3 protein: CASSDVTGQTQYF. CDR3 DNA: TGTGCCAGCAGTGATGTCACGGGACAGACCCAGTACTTC.

In this sample, this clone turned up once. The chain is built from TRBV5-1 and TRBJ1-2; D gene ambiguous. V was trimmed by 5 bases and J by 0 bases, leaving 17 bases between them. This CDR3 has 16 amino acids. Germline V gives CDR1 SGHRS, CDR2 YFSETQ. Written as DNA, the CDR3 is TGCGCCAGCAGGCCCACCCTTCGGGGAACTAACTATGGCTACACCTTC. Its protein product is CASRPTLRGTNYGYTF.

The gene calls are TRBV7-2 and TRBJ2-2, with 16 bases aligning to TRBD2. The CDR3 covers 17 residues. Germline V lookup: CDR1 SGHTA, CDR2 FQGNSA. V trimming: 5 bases; J trimming: 5 bases; junction bases outside the gene matches: 5. This chain's CDR3 is CASSIMGLAGGTGELFF. As DNA, the CDR3 is TGTGCCAGCAGCATAATGGGACTAGCGGGAGGGACCGGGGAGCTGTTTTTT. Supplemented by reference TRBV7-2 and TRBJ2-2, the full variable domain reads GAGVSQSPSNKVTEKGKDVELRCDPISGHTALYWYRQSLGQGLEFLIYFQGNSAPDKSGLPSDRFSAERTGGSVSTLTIQRTQQEDSAVYLCASSIMGLAGGTGELFFGEGSRLTVL.

The CDR3, as DNA: TGTGCCAGCAGTCGGACGCACCAAGAGACCCAGTACTTC. Translating it yields CASSRTHQETQYF. The chain uses TRBV28 and TRBJ2-5; D ambiguous. The CDR3 sequence is 13 residues long. CDR1 and CDR2 (germline): MDHEN, SYDVKM. V lost 5 bases and J 0 bases, leaving 7 bases between the germline ends.

This clone rates as medium-sized (0.01 to 0.1%). The gene calls are TRBV19 and TRBJ1-6, with 7 nucleotides matching TRBD1. Germline CDR1 reads LNHDA; CDR2 reads SQIVND (reference sequence). This CDR3 has 14 amino acids. Trimming at V came to 8 bases and at J to 8 bases, leaving 9 bases not matched to a gene. The CDR3 sequence is CASWARGVDSPLHF. The CDR3 DNA sequence: TGTGCCAGTTGGGCCAGGGGGGTGGATTCACCCCTCCACTTT. The full variable domain, with the rest looked up from reference TRBV19 and TRBJ1-6, is DGGITQSPKYLFRKEGQNVTLSCEQNLNHDAMYWYRQDPGQGLRLIYYSQIVNDFQKGDIAEGYSVSREKKESFPLTVTSAQKNPTAFYLCASWARGVDSPLHFGNGTRLTVT.

This clone has a single count. CDR3 amino acids: CASSTDGGVQYF. DNA of the CDR3: TGCGCCAGCAGCACGGATGGAGGGGTTCAGTATTTT. The chain links TRBV5-1 to TRBJ2-3, with TRBD2 as a possible D gene (6 bases). Trimming took off 4 bases at V and 12 bases at J, with 15 bases between the two ends. The CDR3 sequence is 12 residues long. Germline values: CDR1 SGHRS, CDR2 YFSETQ.

This clone was counted once. The chain employs TRBV6-1 and TRBJ1-1, with a tentative D call TRBD1 (6 bases). The CDR3 extends over 11 amino acids. With 7 bases removed from V and 10 bases from J, the gap between germline ends came to 13 bases. Germline V gene lookup returns CDR1 MNHNS and CDR2 SASEGT. CDR3 region: CASTPDRRAFF. The CDR3 DNA is TGTGCCAGCACTCCCGACAGGAGAGCTTTCTTT.

In its sample, this clone was seen once. V is TRBV9 and J is TRBJ2-2; D possibly corresponds to TRBD1 (6 bases). CDR1 and CDR2 (germline): SGDLS, YYNGEE. Trimming removed 4 bases from V and 2 bases from J, with 15 bases in between. The CDR3 contains 16 residues. The DNA for the CDR3 is TGTGCCAGCAGCCCCCCGGGACAATCAAACACCGGGGAGCTGTTTTTT. Translating gives CASSPPGQSNTGELFF.

The rearrangement uses TRBV7-2 and TRBJ2-7; no firm D call. V lost 6 bases to trimming and J lost 2 bases, with 11 bases between them. This CDR3 is built from 13 residues. The germline CDR1 and CDR2 sequences are SGHTA and FQGNSA. The CDR3: CASSHTRTYEQYV. For the CDR3, the DNA is TGTGCCAGCAGTCACACCAGGACCTACGAGCAGTACGTC.

This clone was seen only once. V is TRBV28 and J is TRBJ1-5, with D uncertain. The V gene's germline CDR1 is MDHEN and CDR2 SYDVKM. Deletions cut 2 bases from V and 3 bases from J, with 8 bases between. This CDR3 has 14 residues. CDR3 amino acids: CASSLAGYNQPQHF. CDR3 in DNA: TGTGCCAGCAGTTTAGCGGGGTACAATCAGCCCCAGCATTTT.

CDR3 residues: CASSVEGSGGAREQFF. The DNA of the CDR3 is TGTGCCAGCAGCGTAGAGGGCAGCGGGGGGGCGCGTGAGCAGTTCTTC. The V and J genes are TRBV9 and TRBJ2-1; 10 nucleotides line up with TRBD2. The germline gives CDR1 SGDLS, CDR2 YYNGEE. The ends lost 0 bases at V and 9 bases at J; junction bases unmatched: 9. This CDR3 is 16 amino acids long.

The V call is TRBV27, the J call TRBJ2-3; 13 bases map to TRBD2. This CDR3 is 16 amino acids long. V gave up 4 bases and J gave up 5 bases; unmatched junction bases: 6. Per the germline V gene, CDR1 is MNHEY and CDR2 is SMNVEV (reference sequence). This chain's CDR3 is CASSWKGLAGRDTQYF. The CDR3 nucleotides read TGTGCCAGCAGTTGGAAGGGACTAGCGGGGCGAGATACGCAGTATTTT.

This sequence joins TRBV7-6 and TRBJ2-2, with 9 positions matching TRBD2. Germline lookup yields CDR1 SGHVS and CDR2 FNYEAQ. CDR3 length: 13 amino acids. V shed 5 bases and J 10 bases; nucleotides not matched to a gene: 5. The CDR3: CASSGLAPPELFF. The CDR3 nucleotides are TGTGCCAGCAGCGGACTAGCGCCTCCGGAGCTGTTTTTT.

The rearrangement uses TRBV7-2 and TRBJ2-7; D unclear. CDR3 length equals 14 residues. V gave up 1 base and J gave up 3 bases, with 10 bases separating them. CDR1 is SGHTA and CDR2 is FQGNSA in the germline V gene. CDR3: CASSLVSRNYEQYF. CDR3 nucleotides: TGTGCCAGCAGCTTAGTGTCCAGAAACTACGAGCAGTACTTC. Combining the CDR3 with reference TRBV7-2 and TRBJ2-7 gives the whole variable domain GAGVSQSPSNKVTEKGKDVELRCDPISGHTALYWYRQSLGQGLEFLIYFQGNSAPDKSGLPSDRFSAERTGGSVSTLTIQRTQQEDSAVYLCASSLVSRNYEQYFGPGTRLTVT.

This chain connects TRBV5-1 to TRBJ1-5; 8 bases match TRBD1. The CDR3 consists of 16 residues. Trimming at V came to 4 bases and at J to 5 bases, leaving 11 bases not matched to a gene. The germline gives CDR1 SGHRS, CDR2 YFSETQ. CDR3 loop: CASSRDPGGADQPQHF. The CDR3 DNA is TGCGCCAGCAGCCGAGATCCAGGGGGCGCAGATCAGCCCCAGCATTTT.

This clone turned up a few times. The rearrangement links TRBV6-6 to TRBJ1-3, with unresolved D. Germline values: CDR1 MNHNY, CDR2 SVGAGI (reference sequence). This CDR3 has 14 residues. V was trimmed by 6 bases and J by 0 bases, leaving 9 bases between them. The CDR3 DNA follows: TGTGCCAGCAGGCGACAAGACTCTGGAAACACCATATATTTT. It yields the protein CASRRQDSGNTIYF.

The chain combines TRBV5-1 with TRBJ2-7; D may be TRBD1 or TRBD2 (5 bases each). The CDR3 has 15 residues. Germline V gives CDR1 SGHRS, CDR2 YFSETQ. The V gene lost 0 bases and the J gene lost 4 bases, with 14 bases spanning the gap. The CDR3 loop reads CASSLADSGTYEQYF. CDR3 sequence (DNA): TGCGCCAGCAGCTTGGCCGATTCGGGGACGTACGAGCAGTACTTC. The full variable domain, with the rest looked up from reference TRBV5-1 and TRBJ2-7, is KAGVTQTPRYLIKTRGQQVTLSCSPISGHRSVSWYQQTPGQGLQFLFEYFSETQRNKGNFPGRFSGRQFSNSRSEMNVSTLELGDSALYLCASSLADSGTYEQYFGPGTRLTVT.

The chain couples TRBV7-2 to TRBJ1-2, with unresolved D. Germline V CDR1 and CDR2: SGHTA, FQGNSA. V was cut by 1 base and J by 2 bases, with 5 bases left in between. The CDR3 is 13 residues long. The chain's CDR3 is CASSLGGNYGYTF. CDR3 DNA: TGTGCCAGCAGCTTAGGGGGAAACTATGGCTACACCTTC. Full variable domain (remainder filled in from reference TRBV7-2 and TRBJ1-2): GAGVSQSPSNKVTEKGKDVELRCDPISGHTALYWYRQSLGQGLEFLIYFQGNSAPDKSGLPSDRFSAERTGGSVSTLTIQRTQQEDSAVYLCASSLGGNYGYTFGSGTRLTVV.

V is TRBV6-5 and J is TRBJ2-2; 8 bases align to TRBD2. The CDR3 has 15 amino acids. The germline V gene encodes CDR1 MNHEY and CDR2 SVGAGI. Trimming removed 6 bases from V and 4 bases from J; junction bases left unmatched: 7. The CDR3 nucleotides are TGTGCCAGCAGACGTACTAGCGGAACCACCGGGGAGCTGTTTTTT. It encodes CASRRTSGTTGELFF.